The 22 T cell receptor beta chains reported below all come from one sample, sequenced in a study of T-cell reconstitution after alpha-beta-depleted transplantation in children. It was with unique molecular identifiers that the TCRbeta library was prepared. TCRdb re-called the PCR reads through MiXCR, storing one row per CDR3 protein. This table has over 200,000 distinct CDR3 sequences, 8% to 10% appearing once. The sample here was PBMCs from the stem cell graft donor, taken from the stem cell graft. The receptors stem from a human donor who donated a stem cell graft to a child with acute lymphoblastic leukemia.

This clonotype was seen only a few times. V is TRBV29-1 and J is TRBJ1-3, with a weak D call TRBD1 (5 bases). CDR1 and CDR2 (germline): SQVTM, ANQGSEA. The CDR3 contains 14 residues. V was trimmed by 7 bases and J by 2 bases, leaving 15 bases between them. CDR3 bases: TGCAGCGCAGAAGTGGGGGGAACTGGAAACACCATATATTTT. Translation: CSAEVGGTGNTIYF.

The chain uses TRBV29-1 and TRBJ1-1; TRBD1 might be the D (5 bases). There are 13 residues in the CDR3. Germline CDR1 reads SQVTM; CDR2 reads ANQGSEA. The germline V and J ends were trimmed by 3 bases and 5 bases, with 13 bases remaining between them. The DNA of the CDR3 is TGCAGCGTTGACTCAGGGCGAGGGACTGAAGCTTTCTTT. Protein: CSVDSGRGTEAFF.

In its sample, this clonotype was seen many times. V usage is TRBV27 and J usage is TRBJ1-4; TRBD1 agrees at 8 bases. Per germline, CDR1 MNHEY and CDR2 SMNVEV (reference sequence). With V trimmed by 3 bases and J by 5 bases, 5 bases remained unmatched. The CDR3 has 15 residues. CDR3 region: CASSFYGTGNEKLFF. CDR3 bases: TGTGCCAGCAGTTTCTACGGGACAGGCAATGAAAAACTGTTTTTT. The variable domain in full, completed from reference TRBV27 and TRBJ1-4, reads EAQVTQNPRYLITVTGKKLTVTCSQNMNHEYMSWYRQDPGLGLRQIYYSMNVEVTDKGDVPEGYKVSRKEKRNFPLILESPSPNQTSLYFCASSFYGTGNEKLFFGSGTQLSVL.

CDR3 bases: TGTGCCACCAGTGATACTCTTGGCAGCTACGAGCAGTACTTC. It yields the protein CATSDTLGSYEQYF. This chain links TRBV24-1 with TRBJ2-7; D is ambiguous. The CDR3 is made up of 14 amino acids. Trimming pared 3 bases from V and 3 bases from J, leaving 11 bases between. The germline V gene has CDR1 KGHDR and CDR2 SFDVKD.

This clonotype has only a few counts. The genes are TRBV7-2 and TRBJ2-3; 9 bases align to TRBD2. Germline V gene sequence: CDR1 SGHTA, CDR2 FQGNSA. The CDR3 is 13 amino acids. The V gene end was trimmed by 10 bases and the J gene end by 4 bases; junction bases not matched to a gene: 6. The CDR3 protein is CAISGGAPDTQYF. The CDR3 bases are TGTGCCATTAGCGGGGGTGCCCCAGATACGCAGTATTTT.

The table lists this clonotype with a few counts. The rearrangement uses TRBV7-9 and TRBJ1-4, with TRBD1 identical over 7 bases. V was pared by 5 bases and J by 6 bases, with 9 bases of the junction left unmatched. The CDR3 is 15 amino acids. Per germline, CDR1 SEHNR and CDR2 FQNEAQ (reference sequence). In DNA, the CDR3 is TGTGCCAGCAGCCGCGTCGGGACAGAGCATGAAAAACTGTTTTTT. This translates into CASSRVGTEHEKLFF.

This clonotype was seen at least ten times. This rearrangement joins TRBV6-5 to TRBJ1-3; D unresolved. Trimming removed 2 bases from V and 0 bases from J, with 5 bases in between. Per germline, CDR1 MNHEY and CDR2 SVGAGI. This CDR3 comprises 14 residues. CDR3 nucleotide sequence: TGTGCCAGCAGTTACAGAGACTCTGGAAACACCATATATTTT. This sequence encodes CASSYRDSGNTIYF.

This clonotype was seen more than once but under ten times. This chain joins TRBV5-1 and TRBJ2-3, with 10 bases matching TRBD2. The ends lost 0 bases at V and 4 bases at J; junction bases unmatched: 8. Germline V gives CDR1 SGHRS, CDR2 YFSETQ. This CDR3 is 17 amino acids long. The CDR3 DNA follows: TGCGCCAGCAGCTTGGCGAATCTAGCGGGGGTCGCAGATACGCAGTATTTT. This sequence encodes CASSLANLAGVADTQYF.

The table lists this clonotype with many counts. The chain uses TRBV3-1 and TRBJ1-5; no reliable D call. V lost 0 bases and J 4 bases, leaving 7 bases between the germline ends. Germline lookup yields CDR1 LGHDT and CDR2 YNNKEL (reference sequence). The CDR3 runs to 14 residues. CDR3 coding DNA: TGTGCCAGCAGCCAAGAGGCTTTGAATCAGCCCCAGCATTTT. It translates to CASSQEALNQPQHF. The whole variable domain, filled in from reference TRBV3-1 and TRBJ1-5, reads DTAVSQTPKYLVTQMGNDKSIKCEQNLGHDTMYWYKQDSKKFLKIMFSYNNKELIINETVPNRFSPKSPDKAHLNLHINSLELGDSAVYFCASSQEALNQPQHFGDGTRLSIL.

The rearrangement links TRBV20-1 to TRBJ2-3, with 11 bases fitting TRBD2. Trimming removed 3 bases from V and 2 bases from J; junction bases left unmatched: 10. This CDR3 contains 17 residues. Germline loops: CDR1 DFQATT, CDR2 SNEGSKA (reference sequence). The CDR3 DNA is TGCAGTGCTAGGAGACCTGGGACTAGCGGTTACACAGATACGCAGTATTTT. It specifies CSARRPGTSGYTDTQYF.

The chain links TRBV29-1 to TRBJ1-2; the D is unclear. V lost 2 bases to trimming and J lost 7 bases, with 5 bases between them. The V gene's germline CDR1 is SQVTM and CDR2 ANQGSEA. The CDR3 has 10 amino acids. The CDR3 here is CSVEHGGYTF. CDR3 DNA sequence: TGCAGCGTTGAACACGGTGGCTACACCTTC.

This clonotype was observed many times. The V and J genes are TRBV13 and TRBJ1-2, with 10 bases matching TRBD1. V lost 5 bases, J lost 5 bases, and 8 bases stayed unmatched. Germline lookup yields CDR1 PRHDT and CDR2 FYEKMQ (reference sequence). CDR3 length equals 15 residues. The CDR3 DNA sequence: TGTGCCAGCAGCCCGCGGGGGACAGGGGTGTATGGCTACACCTTC. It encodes CASSPRGTGVYGYTF.

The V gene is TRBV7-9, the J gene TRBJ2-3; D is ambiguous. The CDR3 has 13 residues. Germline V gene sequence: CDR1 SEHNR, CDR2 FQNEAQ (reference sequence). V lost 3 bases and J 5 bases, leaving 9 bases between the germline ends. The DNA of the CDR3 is TGTGCCAGCAGCTTCCCGGCTAGAGATACGCAGTATTTT. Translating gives CASSFPARDTQYF.

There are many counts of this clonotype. The CDR3 nucleotides read TGTGCCAGCAGTTACAAGTGGGGAGGGAAAGGCTACACCTTC. It translates to CASSYKWGGKGYTF. This sequence joins TRBV6-5 and TRBJ1-2; D gene ambiguous. This CDR3 spans 14 amino acids. V lost 2 bases to trimming and J lost 8 bases, with 15 bases between them. In germline, CDR1 is MNHEY, CDR2 SVGAGI.

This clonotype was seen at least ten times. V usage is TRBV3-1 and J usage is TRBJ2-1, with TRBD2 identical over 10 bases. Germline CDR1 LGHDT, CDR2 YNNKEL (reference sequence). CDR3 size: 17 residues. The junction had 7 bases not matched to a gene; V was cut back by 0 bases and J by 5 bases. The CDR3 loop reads CASSQDGSGGRNNEQFF. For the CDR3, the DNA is TGTGCCAGCAGCCAAGATGGTAGCGGGGGGAGAAACAATGAGCAGTTCTTC.

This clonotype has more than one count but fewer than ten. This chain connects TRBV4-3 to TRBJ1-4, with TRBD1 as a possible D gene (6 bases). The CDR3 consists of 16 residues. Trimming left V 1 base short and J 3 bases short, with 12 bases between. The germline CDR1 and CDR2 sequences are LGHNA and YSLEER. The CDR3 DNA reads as TGCGCCAGCAGCCAAGGAGGCAGGGGTGCTAATGAAAAACTGTTTTTT. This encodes CASSQGGRGANEKLFF.

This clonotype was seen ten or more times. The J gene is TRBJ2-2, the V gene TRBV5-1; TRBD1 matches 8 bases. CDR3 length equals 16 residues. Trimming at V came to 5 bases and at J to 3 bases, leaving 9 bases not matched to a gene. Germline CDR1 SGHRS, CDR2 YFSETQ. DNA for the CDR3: TGCGCCAGCAGTCGAGGGGACAGGATGGACACCGGGGAGCTGTTTTTT. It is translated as CASSRGDRMDTGELFF.

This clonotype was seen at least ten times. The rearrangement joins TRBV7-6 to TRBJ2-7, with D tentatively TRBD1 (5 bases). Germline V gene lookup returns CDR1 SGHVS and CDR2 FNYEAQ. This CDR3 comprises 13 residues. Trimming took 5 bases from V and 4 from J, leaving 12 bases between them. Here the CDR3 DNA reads TGTGCCAGCAGCCGTACAGGAGATTACGAGCAGTACTTC. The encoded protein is CASSRTGDYEQYF.

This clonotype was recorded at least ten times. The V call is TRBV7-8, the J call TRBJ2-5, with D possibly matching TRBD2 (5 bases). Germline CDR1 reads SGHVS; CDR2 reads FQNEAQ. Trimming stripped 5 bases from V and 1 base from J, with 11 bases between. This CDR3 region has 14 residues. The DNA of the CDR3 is TGTGCCAGCAGCGCACGTCGGGGCCAAGAGACCCAGTACTTC. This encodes CASSARRGQETQYF.

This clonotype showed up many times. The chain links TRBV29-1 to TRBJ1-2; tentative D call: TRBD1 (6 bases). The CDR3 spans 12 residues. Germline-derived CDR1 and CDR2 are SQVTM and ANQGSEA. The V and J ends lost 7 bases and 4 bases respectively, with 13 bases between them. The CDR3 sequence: CSAEQGGYGYTF. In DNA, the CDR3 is TGCAGCGCGGAACAGGGAGGCTATGGCTACACCTTC.

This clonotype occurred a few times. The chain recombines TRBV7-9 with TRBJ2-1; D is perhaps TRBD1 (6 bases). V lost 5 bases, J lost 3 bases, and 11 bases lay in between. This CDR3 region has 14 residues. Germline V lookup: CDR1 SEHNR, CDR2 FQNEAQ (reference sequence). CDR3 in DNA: TGTGCCAGCAGCGAAGGACAGTACTACAATGAGCAGTTCTTC. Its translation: CASSEGQYYNEQFF. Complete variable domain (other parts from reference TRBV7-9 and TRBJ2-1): DTGVSQNPRHKITKRGQNVTFRCDPISEHNRLYWYRQTLGQGPEFLTYFQNEAQLEKSRLLSDRFSAERPKGSFSTLEIQRTEQGDSAMYLCASSEGQYYNEQFFGPGTRLTVL.

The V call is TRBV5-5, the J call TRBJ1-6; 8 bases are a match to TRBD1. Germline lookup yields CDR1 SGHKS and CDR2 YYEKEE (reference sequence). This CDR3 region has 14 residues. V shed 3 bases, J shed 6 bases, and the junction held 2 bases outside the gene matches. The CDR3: CASSSGQGNSPLHF. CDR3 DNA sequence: TGTGCCAGCAGCTCCGGACAGGGTAATTCACCCCTCCACTTT. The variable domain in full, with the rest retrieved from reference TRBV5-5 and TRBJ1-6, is DAGVTQSPTHLIKTRGQQVTLRCSPISGHKSVSWYQQVLGQGPQFIFQYYEKEERGRGNFPDRFSARQFPNYSSELNVNALLLGDSALYLCASSSGQGNSPLHFGNGTRLTVT.